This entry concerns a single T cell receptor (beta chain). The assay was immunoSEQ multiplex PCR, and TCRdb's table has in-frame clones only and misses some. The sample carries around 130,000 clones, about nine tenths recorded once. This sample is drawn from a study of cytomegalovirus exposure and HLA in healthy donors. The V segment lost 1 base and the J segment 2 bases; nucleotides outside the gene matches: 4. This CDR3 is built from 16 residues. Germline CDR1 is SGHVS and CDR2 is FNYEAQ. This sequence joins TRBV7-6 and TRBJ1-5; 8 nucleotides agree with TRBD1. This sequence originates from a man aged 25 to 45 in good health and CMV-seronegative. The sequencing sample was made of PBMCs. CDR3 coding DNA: TGTGCCAGCAGCTTAGAATTGGGACAGGGCAATCAGCCCCAGCATTTT. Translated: CASSLELGQGNQPQHF.